This record concerns one TCR beta chain sequence. Its specificity is not known. All diabetic donors were classified as either type 1 or type 2 diabetes. Amplification started from genomic DNA. The TCR beta CDR3 region was amplified using 30 forward and 13 reverse primers. TCRdb reprocessed the multiplex PCR reads via MiXCR and lists one record per CDR3 protein. The table records about 250,000 distinct CDR3 sequences, 40% to 50% of them present only once. These data originate in a study of type 1 and type 2 diabetes patients. For the study at large: Magnetic bead positive selection isolated CD4+ or CD8+ T cells from PBMCs.

Trimming shortened V by 5 bases and J by 0 bases, and 12 bases separated the two germline ends. Germline CDR1 reads SGHTA; CDR2 reads FQGNSA. The CDR3 covers 15 residues. Notes on the study in general: Unmatched age and gender across groups might bias interpretation. Both CD4+ and CD8+ type 2 diabetes repertoires showed significantly higher diversity than type 1.

Sequences were obtained from peripheral blood mononuclear cells (PBMCs). The sequence was obtained from a man younger than 30 with type 2 diabetes. The V and J genes are TRBV7-2 and TRBJ2-3; D tentatively fits TRBD1 or TRBD2 (5 bases each). CDR3 DNA: TGTGCCAGCAGCAACGTCGGGGCTAGCACAGATACGCAGTATTTT. Encoded protein: CASSNVGASTDTQYF.